This section outlines one T cell receptor beta chain sequence together with its context. This specimen belongs to a study of blood T cell repertoires in COVID-19. At the level of the study: Some COVID-19 samples were acute and others convalescent; all came from the United States, Italy and Spain.

Authors' analysis steps: Amplified reference gene primers provided the basis for estimating nucleated cell counts. Profiling relied on immunoSEQ multiplex PCR, and the TCRdb table lists in-frame clones only, not all of them. V, J and clone size were drawn from that table, and D and trimming were deduced from the DNA. The sample records about 40,000 clones, approximately 84% being singletons. Germline loops: CDR1 SGHTA, CDR2 FQGNSA. V lost 5 bases, J lost 9 bases, and 16 bases stayed unmatched. The CDR3 contains 16 residues. The genes are TRBV7-2 and TRBJ2-1; 7 bases line up with TRBD2. The sequencing sample was made of peripheral blood. The receptor comes from a human donor in a cohort sampled during active COVID-19. CDR3 region: CASSPRYGLVSGEQFF. In nucleotides, the CDR3 is TGTGCCAGCAGCCCCCGCTACGGACTAGTCAGCGGTGAGCAGTTCTTC.